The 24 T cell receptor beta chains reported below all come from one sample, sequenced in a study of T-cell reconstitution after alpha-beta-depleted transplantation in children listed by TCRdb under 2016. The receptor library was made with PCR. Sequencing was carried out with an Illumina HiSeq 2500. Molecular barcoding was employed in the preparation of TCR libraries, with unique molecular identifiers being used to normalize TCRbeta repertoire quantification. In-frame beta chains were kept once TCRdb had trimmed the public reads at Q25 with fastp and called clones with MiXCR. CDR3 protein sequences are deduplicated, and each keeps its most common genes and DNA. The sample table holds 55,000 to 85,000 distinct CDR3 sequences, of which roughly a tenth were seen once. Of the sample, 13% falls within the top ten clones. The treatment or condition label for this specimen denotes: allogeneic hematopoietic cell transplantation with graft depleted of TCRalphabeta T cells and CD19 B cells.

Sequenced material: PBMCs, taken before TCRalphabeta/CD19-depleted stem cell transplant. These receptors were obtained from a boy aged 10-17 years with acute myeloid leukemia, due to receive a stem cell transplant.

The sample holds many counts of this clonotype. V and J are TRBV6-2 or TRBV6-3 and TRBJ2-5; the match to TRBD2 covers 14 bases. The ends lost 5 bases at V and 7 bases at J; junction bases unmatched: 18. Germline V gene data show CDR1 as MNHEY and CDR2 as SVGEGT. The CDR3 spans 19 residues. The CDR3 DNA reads TGTGCCAGCAGTACCTTCAGGACTAGCGGGGGGCCTAAGGGGACGACCCAGTACTTC. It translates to CASSTFRTSGGPKGTTQYF.

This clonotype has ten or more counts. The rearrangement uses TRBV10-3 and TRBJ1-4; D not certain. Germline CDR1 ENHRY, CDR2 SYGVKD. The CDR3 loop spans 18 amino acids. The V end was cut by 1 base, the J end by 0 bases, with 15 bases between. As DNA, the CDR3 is TGTGCCATCAGTGAGTGGGTCGAAGTAGGAGCAACTAATGAAAAACTGTTTTTT. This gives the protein CAISEWVEVGATNEKLFF.

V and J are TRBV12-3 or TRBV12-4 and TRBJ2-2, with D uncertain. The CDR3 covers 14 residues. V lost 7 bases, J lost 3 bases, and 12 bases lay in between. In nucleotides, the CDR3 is TGTGCCAGCAAAAGTGGGCCGTACACCGGGGAGCTGTTTTTT. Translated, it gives CASKSGPYTGELFF.

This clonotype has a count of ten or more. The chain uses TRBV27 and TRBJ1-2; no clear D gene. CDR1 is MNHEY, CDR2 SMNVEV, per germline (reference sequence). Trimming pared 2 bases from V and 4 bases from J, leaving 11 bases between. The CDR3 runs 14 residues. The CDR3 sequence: CASSLKGPAYGYTF. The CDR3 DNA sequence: TGTGCCAGCAGTTTAAAGGGCCCCGCCTATGGCTACACCTTC.

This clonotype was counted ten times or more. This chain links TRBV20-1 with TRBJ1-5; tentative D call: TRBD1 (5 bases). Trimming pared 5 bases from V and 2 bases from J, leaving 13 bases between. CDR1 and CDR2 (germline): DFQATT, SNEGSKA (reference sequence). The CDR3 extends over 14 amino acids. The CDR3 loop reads CSASTVIGNQPQHF. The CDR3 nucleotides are TGCAGTGCTTCGACAGTTATCGGCAATCAGCCCCAGCATTTT.

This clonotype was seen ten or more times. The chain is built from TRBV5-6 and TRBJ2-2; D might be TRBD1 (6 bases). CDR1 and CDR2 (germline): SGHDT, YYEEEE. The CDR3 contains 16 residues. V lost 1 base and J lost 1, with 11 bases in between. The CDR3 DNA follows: TGTGCCAGCAGCTTGAGAGGACAGAGGAACACCGGGGAGCTGTTTTTT. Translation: CASSLRGQRNTGELFF.

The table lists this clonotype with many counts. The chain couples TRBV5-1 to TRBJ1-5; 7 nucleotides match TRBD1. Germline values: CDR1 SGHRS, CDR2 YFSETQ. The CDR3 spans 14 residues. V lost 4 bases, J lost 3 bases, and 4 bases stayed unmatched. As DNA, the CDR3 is TGCGCCAGCAGCCCGGGACAGTTCAATCAGCCCCAGCATTTT. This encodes CASSPGQFNQPQHF.

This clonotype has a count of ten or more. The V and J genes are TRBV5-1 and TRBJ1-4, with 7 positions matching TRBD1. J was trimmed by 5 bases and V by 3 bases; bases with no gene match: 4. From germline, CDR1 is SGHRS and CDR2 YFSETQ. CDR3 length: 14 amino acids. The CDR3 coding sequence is TGCGCCAGCAGCTCCTGGGACAGAAATGAAAAACTGTTTTTT. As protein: CASSSWDRNEKLFF.

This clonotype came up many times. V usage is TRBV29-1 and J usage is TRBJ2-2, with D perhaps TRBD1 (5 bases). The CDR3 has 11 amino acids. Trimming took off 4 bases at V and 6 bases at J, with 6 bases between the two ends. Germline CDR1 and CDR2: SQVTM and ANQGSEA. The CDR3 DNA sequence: TGCAGCGTTGCAGGGTCCGGGGAGCTGTTTTTT. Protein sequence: CSVAGSGELFF.

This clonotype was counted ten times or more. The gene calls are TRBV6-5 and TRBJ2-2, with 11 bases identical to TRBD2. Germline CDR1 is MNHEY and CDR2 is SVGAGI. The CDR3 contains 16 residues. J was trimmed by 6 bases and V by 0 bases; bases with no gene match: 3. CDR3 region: CASSYSILAGAGELFF. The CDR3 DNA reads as TGTGCCAGCAGTTACTCGATACTAGCGGGAGCCGGGGAGCTGTTTTTT.

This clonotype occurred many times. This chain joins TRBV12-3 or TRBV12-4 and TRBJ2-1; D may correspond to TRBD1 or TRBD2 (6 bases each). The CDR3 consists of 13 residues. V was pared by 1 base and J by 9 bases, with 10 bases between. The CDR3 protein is CASSLGPGAEQFF. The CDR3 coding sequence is TGTGCCAGCAGTTTAGGGCCGGGGGCTGAGCAGTTCTTC.

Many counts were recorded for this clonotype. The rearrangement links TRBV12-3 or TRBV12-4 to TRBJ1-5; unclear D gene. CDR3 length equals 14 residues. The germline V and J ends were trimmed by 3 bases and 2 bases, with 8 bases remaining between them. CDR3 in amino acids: CASSFRQGNQPQHF. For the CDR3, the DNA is TGTGCCAGCAGTTTTCGGCAGGGCAATCAGCCCCAGCATTTT.

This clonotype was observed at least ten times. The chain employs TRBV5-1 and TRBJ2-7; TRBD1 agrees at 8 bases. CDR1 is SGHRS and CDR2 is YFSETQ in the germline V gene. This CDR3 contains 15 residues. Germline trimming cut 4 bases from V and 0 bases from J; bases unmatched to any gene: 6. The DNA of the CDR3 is TGCGCCAGCAGCCCGCAGGGGGCTTCCTCCTACGAGCAGTACTTC. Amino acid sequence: CASSPQGASSYEQYF.

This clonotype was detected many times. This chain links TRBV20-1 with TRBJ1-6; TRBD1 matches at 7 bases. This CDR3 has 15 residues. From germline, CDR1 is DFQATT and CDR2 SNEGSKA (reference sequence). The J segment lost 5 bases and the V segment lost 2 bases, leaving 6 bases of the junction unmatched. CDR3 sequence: CSARSGQTNNSPLHF. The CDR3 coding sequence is TGCAGTGCTAGATCGGGACAGACTAATAATTCACCCCTCCACTTT.

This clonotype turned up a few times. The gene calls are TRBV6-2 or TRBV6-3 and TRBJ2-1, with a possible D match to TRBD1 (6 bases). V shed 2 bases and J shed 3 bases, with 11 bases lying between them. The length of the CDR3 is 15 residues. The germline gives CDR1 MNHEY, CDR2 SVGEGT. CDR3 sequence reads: CASSYPGTLYNEQFF. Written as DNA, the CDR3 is TGTGCCAGCAGTTACCCCGGGACACTCTACAATGAGCAGTTCTTC.

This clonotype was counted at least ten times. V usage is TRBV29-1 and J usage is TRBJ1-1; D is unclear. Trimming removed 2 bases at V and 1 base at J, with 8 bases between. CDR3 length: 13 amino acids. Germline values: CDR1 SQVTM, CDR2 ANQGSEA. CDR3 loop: CSVEKRRNTEAFF. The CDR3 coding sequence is TGCAGCGTTGAAAAACGGCGGAACACTGAAGCTTTCTTT. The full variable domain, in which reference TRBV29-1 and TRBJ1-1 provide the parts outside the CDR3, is SAVISQKPSRDICQRGTSLTIQCQVDSQVTMMFWYRQQPGQSLTLIATANQGSEATYESGFVIDKFPISRPNLTFSTLTVSNMSPEDSSIYLCSVEKRRNTEAFFGQGTRLTVV.

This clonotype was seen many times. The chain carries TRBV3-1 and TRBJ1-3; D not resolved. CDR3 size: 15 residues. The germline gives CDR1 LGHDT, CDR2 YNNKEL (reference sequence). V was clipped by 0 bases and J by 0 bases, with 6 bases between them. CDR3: CASSQDGLSGNTIYF. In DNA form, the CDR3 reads TGTGCCAGCAGCCAAGACGGCCTCTCTGGAAACACCATATATTTT.

DNA of the CDR3: TGTGCCAGCAGCCCTAATACACGGACTAGCGGAACCATTAAACCCTACGAGCAGTACTTC. This codes for CASSPNTRTSGTIKPYEQYF. The chain employs TRBV11-2 and TRBJ2-7; the match to TRBD2 covers 10 bases. The CDR3 spans 20 residues. Germline V lookup: CDR1 SGHAT, CDR2 FQNNGV. Trimming at V came to 5 bases and at J to 2 bases, leaving 21 bases not matched to a gene.

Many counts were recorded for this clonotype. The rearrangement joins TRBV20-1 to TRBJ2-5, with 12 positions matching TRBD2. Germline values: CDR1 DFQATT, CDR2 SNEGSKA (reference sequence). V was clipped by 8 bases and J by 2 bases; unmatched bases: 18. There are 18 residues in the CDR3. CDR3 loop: CSSAKMGGTSGYQETQYF. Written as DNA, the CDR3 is TGCAGTAGTGCTAAAATGGGCGGGACTAGCGGGTATCAAGAGACCCAGTACTTC.

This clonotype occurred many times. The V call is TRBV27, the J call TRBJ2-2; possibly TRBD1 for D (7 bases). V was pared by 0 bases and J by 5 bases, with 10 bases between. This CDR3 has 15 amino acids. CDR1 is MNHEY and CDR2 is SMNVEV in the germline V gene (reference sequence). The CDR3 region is CASSLSQGGTGELFF. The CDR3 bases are TGTGCCAGCAGTTTATCGCAGGGGGGTACCGGGGAGCTGTTTTTT.

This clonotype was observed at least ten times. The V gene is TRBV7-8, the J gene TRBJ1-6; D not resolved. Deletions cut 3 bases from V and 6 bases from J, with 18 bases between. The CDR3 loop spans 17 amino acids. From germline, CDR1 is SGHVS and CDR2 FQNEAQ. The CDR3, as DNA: TGTGCCAGCAGCTTTGGACCCCTACTCAGCCTTAATTCACCCCTCCACTTT. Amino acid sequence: CASSFGPLLSLNSPLHF.

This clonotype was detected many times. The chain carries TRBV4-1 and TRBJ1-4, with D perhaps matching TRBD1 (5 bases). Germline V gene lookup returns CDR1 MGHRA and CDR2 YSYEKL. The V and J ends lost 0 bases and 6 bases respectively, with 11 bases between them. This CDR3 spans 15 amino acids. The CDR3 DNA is TGCGCCAGCAGCCAAGATCGGGGCTGGGATGAAAAACTGTTTTTT. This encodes CASSQDRGWDEKLFF.

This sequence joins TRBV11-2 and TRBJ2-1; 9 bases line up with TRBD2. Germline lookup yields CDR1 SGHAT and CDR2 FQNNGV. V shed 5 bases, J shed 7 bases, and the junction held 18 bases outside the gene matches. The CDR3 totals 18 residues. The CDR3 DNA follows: TGTGCCAGCAGCCCGTCCCTCCATGCGGGAGGGCACCTAAATGAGCAGTTCTTC. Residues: CASSPSLHAGGHLNEQFF.

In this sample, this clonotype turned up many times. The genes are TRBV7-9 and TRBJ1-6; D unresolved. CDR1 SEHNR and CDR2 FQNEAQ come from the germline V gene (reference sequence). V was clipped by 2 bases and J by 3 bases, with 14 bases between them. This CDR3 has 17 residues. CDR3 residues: CASSLILRTRYNSPLHF. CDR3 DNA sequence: TGTGCCAGCAGCTTAATTCTCAGGACGCGCTATAATTCACCCCTCCACTTT.